This T cell receptor (beta chain) is drawn from a study of tumor and adjacent non-tumor tissue in lung cancer. TCRbeta libraries were built with three rounds of nested PCR, modified from ARM-PCR. Each CDR3 protein gets one entry after TCRdb re-called the multiplex PCR reads with MiXCR. The data contain approximately 44,000 distinct CDR3 sequences, roughly 60% of them singletons. This sample's RNA came from whole unsorted tissue. Distant lung tissue was collected more than 3 cm away from the tumor edge. In germline, CDR1 is SGHRS, CDR2 YFSETQ. Between the trimmed V and J ends, which lost 7 bases and 6 bases, there was a span of 20 bases. The CDR3 runs 16 residues.

The clonotype originates from a man aged 45-65 years with non-small cell lung cancer. The specimen was distant non-tumor lung tissue. The chain uses TRBV5-1 and TRBJ1-6, with D tentatively TRBD1 (5 bases). Here the CDR3 DNA reads TGCGCCAGCGGCCAGTTCGAGGGTGGGGGTAATTCACCCCTCCACTTT. Protein product: CASGQFEGGGNSPLHF. Full variable domain (remainder filled in from reference TRBV5-1 and TRBJ1-6): KAGVTQTPRYLIKTRGQQVTLSCSPISGHRSVSWYQQTPGQGLQFLFEYFSETQRNKGNFPGRFSGRQFSNSRSEMNVSTLELGDSALYLCASGQFEGGGNSPLHFGNGTRLTVT.